The next 21 T cell receptor beta chains were all read from a single sample in a study of blood T cell repertoires in COVID-19. Libraries were prepared by immunoSEQ multiplex PCR; TCRdb keeps only in-frame clonotypes and omits some of them. In the table there are fewer than 90,000 clones, roughly 90% of which are singletons. The specimen was peripheral blood. The source of these receptors is a man older than 75 in a cohort sampled during active COVID-19.

The V call is TRBV18, the J call TRBJ2-5, with a weak D call TRBD1 (6 bases). V was shortened by 4 bases and J by 6 bases, with 18 bases between the two germline ends. CDR1 and CDR2 from the germline V gene are KGHSH and LQKENI. The CDR3 sequence is 15 residues long. The CDR3 region is CASSLLWGPQQTQYF. CDR3 sequence (DNA): TGTGCCAGCTCACTTTTGTGGGGGCCGCAACAGACCCAGTACTTC.

The rearrangement links TRBV24-1 to TRBJ2-2, with TRBD2 matching over 7 bases. Germline loops: CDR1 KGHDR, CDR2 SFDVKD. Germline trimming cut 5 bases from V and 7 bases from J; bases unmatched to any gene: 6. This CDR3 contains 14 residues. CDR3 sequence: CATSGYSGGGELFF. The CDR3 coding sequence is TGTGCCACCAGTGGTTACTCGGGGGGCGGGGAGCTGTTTTTT.

This sequence joins TRBV5-5 and TRBJ1-5; tentatively, D is TRBD1 (5 bases). Per the germline V gene, CDR1 is SGHKS and CDR2 is YYEKEE (reference sequence). Between the trimmed V and J ends, which lost 2 bases and 3 bases, there was a span of 18 bases. The CDR3 loop spans 17 amino acids. The chain's CDR3 is CASSLHGTAGSNQPQHF. CDR3 DNA sequence: TGTGCCAGCAGCTTACACGGGACTGCTGGATCCAATCAGCCCCAGCATTTT.

This rearrangement joins TRBV10-3 to TRBJ2-2, with TRBD2 identical over 10 bases. V trimming: 4 bases; J trimming: 6 bases; junction bases outside the gene matches: 11. The germline gives CDR1 ENHRY, CDR2 SYGVKD. The CDR3 is 17 residues long. CDR3 coding DNA: TGTGCCATCAGTGGAAGCGGGGGGGCCCTGTGGGCCGGGGAGCTGTTTTTT. Amino acid sequence: CAISGSGGALWAGELFF.

The rearrangement uses TRBV21-1 and TRBJ1-5. TRBV21-1 is deemed a pseudogene. This CDR3 spans 16 amino acids. The CDR3 region is CASSKEAGVSEQPQHF. In DNA, the CDR3 is TGTGCCAGCAGCAAAGAAGCCGGGGTAAGTGAGCAGCCCCAGCATTTT.

The chain links TRBV7-9 to TRBJ1-6; 8 bases are a match to TRBD1. The CDR3 consists of 13 residues. The germline CDR1 and CDR2 sequences are SEHNR and FQNEAQ (reference sequence). V lost 6 bases to trimming and J lost 7 bases; unmatched junction nucleotides: 2. CDR3 nucleotides: TGTGCCAGCAGGGGGACAGGAAATTCACCCCTCCACTTT. This codes for CASRGTGNSPLHF. The complete variable domain, with remaining parts taken from reference TRBV7-9 and TRBJ1-6, reads DTGVSQNPRHKITKRGQNVTFRCDPISEHNRLYWYRQTLGQGPEFLTYFQNEAQLEKSRLLSDRFSAERPKGSFSTLEIQRTEQGDSAMYLCASRGTGNSPLHFGNGTRLTVT.

The chain uses TRBV28 and TRBJ2-1; TRBD2 matches at 8 bases. V trimming: 6 bases; J trimming: 7 bases; junction bases outside the gene matches: 17. Germline CDR1 reads MDHEN; CDR2 reads SYDVKM. This CDR3 contains 17 residues. CDR3 in amino acids: CASSRQAGLAFSNEQFF. Here the CDR3 DNA reads TGTGCCAGCAGCCGACAAGCAGGACTAGCTTTTTCGAATGAGCAGTTCTTC.

In this sample, this clone turned up once. This chain joins TRBV7-9 and TRBJ1-2; TRBD1 aligns across 7 bases. Germline V gene sequence: CDR1 SEHNR, CDR2 FQNEAQ (reference sequence). Trimming took 3 bases from V and 5 from J; bases not matched to a gene: 6. This CDR3 contains 14 residues. DNA for the CDR3: TGTGCCAGCAGCTTGTTAGCAGGGGGGTATGGCTACACCTTC. This sequence encodes CASSLLAGGYGYTF.

The gene calls are TRBV6-1 and TRBJ1-2, with 7 bases matching TRBD1. Germline loops: CDR1 MNHNS, CDR2 SASEGT. V was clipped by 3 bases and J by 2 bases; unmatched bases: 0. The CDR3 spans 13 residues. The chain's CDR3 is CASSEGQNYGYTF. In DNA form, the CDR3 reads TGTGCCAGCAGTGAGGGACAGAACTATGGCTACACCTTC.

The chain carries TRBV4-2 and TRBJ2-5; 9 bases line up with TRBD2. From germline, CDR1 is LGHNA and CDR2 YNFKEQ. CDR3 size: 15 residues. J gave up 5 bases and V 7 bases, and 11 bases lay outside the gene matches. This CDR3 reads CASTPVSGGGETQYF. For the CDR3, the DNA is TGTGCCAGCACCCCCGTTAGCGGGGGAGGGGAGACCCAGTACTTC.

This chain links TRBV25-1 with TRBJ1-3; no clear D. The germline V gene has CDR1 MGHDK and CDR2 SYGVNS. Trimming stripped 1 base from V and 11 bases from J, with 15 bases between. There are 14 residues in the CDR3. The CDR3 bases are TGTGCCAGCAGTGAATTGAGATTGGAGGCAGCCATATATTTT. Encoded protein: CASSELRLEAAIYF.

This chain's CDR3 is CASSPRGQTLDATNEKLFF. The CDR3 bases are TGTGCCAGCAGCCCAAGGGGACAGACCTTAGATGCAACTAATGAAAAACTGTTTTTT. The chain joins TRBV7-2 to TRBJ1-4; 7 bases fit TRBD1. CDR1 and CDR2 from the germline V gene are SGHTA and FQGNSA. V shed 5 bases, J shed 0 bases, and the junction held 15 bases outside the gene matches. This CDR3 comprises 19 residues.

J is TRBJ2-5 and V is TRBV7-2; D is uncertain. The CDR3 runs to 14 residues. The V gene's germline CDR1 is SGHTA and CDR2 FQGNSA. Trimming cost V 4 bases and J 2 bases, with 11 bases left between them. The CDR3: CASSYNSYQETQYF. Written as DNA, the CDR3 is TGTGCCAGCAGCTACAACAGCTATCAAGAGACCCAGTACTTC.

This clone was seen only a few times. The chain has TRBV2 and TRBJ1-5; TRBD1 matches at 7 bases. Germline V CDR1 and CDR2: SNHLY, FYNNEI. CDR3 length: 15 residues. V was clipped by 4 bases and J by 1 base; unmatched bases: 4. This CDR3 reads CASSGTTGSNQPQHF. CDR3 bases: TGTGCCAGCAGTGGAACGACAGGGAGCAATCAGCCCCAGCATTTT. Based on the CDR3 plus reference TRBV2 and TRBJ1-5, the full variable domain is EPEVTQTPSHQVTQMGQEVILRCVPISNHLYFYWYRQILGQKVEFLVSFYNNEISEKSEIFDDQFSVERPDGSNFTLKIRSTKLEDSAMYFCASSGTTGSNQPQHFGDGTRLSIL.

The chain employs TRBV3-1 (or the pseudogene TRBV3-2) and TRBJ1-3; D is unclear. The germline CDR1 and CDR2 sequences are LGHDT and YNNKEL (reference sequence). Trimming took 2 bases from V and 4 from J, leaving 15 bases between them. CDR3 size: 16 residues. CDR3 in DNA: TGTGCCAGCAGCCAAACCCCGGGAAGGGCCGGAAACACCATATATTTT. Encoded protein: CASSQTPGRAGNTIYF.

V gene TRBV6-5 combines with J gene TRBJ2-5, with 9 nucleotides matching TRBD2. The V and J ends lost 0 bases and 7 bases, in that order; junction bases with no gene match: 6. The V gene's germline CDR1 is MNHEY and CDR2 SVGAGI. CDR3 length equals 15 residues. The CDR3 coding sequence is TGTGCCAGCAGTTACTCGGGACTAGCCTCTAGGACCCAGTACTTC. This sequence encodes CASSYSGLASRTQYF.

The CDR3 is CATRARTSGEHPNTGELFF. CDR3 nucleotides: TGTGCCACCAGAGCAAGGACTAGCGGGGAACACCCGAACACCGGGGAGCTGTTTTTT. J is TRBJ2-2 and V is TRBV24-1; 12 bases agree with TRBD2. The V and J ends lost 7 bases and 0 bases, in that order; junction bases with no gene match: 11. Germline-derived CDR1 and CDR2 are KGHDR and SFDVKD. The CDR3 contains 19 residues.

This chain links TRBV27 with TRBJ2-1; TRBD2 is a possible D gene (6 bases). Trimming left V 4 bases short and J 4 bases short, with 11 bases between. This CDR3 comprises 14 residues. Looked up from germline, CDR1 is MNHEY and CDR2 is SMNVEV (reference sequence). The CDR3: CASSWGTEYNEQFF. The CDR3 DNA follows: TGTGCCAGCAGTTGGGGGACTGAATACAATGAGCAGTTCTTC.

The chain combines TRBV5-1 with TRBJ2-7; TRBD1 might be the D (5 bases). Per the germline V gene, CDR1 is SGHRS and CDR2 is YFSETQ. CDR3 size: 19 residues. Trimming removed 0 bases from V and 4 bases from J, with 26 bases in between. Written as DNA, the CDR3 is TGCGCCAGCAGCTTGGGGCACCAACAGGTAACGGTTCCCAGGTACGAGCAGTACGTC. It codes for CASSLGHQQVTVPRYEQYV.

The chain links TRBV7-9 to TRBJ1-3; D ambiguous. Trimming removed 5 bases from V and 0 bases from J, with 14 bases in between. There are 16 residues in the CDR3. Germline values: CDR1 SEHNR, CDR2 FQNEAQ (reference sequence). CDR3 in DNA: TGTGCCAGCAGCCCCAATCAGTCAATCTCTGGAAACACCATATATTTT. Residues: CASSPNQSISGNTIYF.

The genes are TRBV3-1 (or the pseudogene TRBV3-2) and TRBJ2-2, with D possibly TRBD1 on 5 matching bases. The germline V and J ends were trimmed by 6 bases and 4 bases, with 12 bases remaining between them. CDR3 length: 14 amino acids. The V gene's germline CDR1 is LGHDT and CDR2 YNNKEL (reference sequence). This CDR3 is CASRQVPGTGELFF. The CDR3 bases are TGTGCCAGCAGACAGGTTCCGGGCACCGGGGAGCTGTTTTTT.